The 14 T cell receptor beta chains reported below all come from one sample, sequenced in a study of spatial heterogeneity in lung cancer. Time point indicated: sample taken at primary tumor resection. Frozen PBMC, nontumor lung or tumor provided whole RNA, which was sequenced unsorted. TCRdb used MiXCR to reprocess the 5' RACE reads, holding one entry per CDR3 protein. Of about 15,000 distinct CDR3 sequences listed, 10% to 12% are singletons. The material sequenced was PBMCs, taken at surgery. Source of these receptors: a female donor with early-stage non-small cell lung cancer.

In the case of this clonotype: A much larger clone is a single base away; this may be a read error. The chain couples TRBV1 to TRBJ1-5; the table's TRBD1 call for D was not verified on the DNA. TRBV1 corresponds to a pseudogene. CDR3 length: 16 amino acids. CDR3 DNA: TGCACCAGCAAAAACCCGTGGACGGATCACATTCAGCCCCAGCATTTT. Translated, it gives CTSKNPWTDHIQPQHF.

This clonotype is categorized as medium-sized. The chain uses TRBV12-3 or TRBV12-4 and TRBJ1-4, with D hard to call. This CDR3 has 14 residues. The ends were cut back, 1 base at V and 5 bases at J, with 8 bases in the middle. This chain's CDR3 is CASSLGQENEKLFF. The CDR3 region has the DNA TGTGCCAGCAGTTTAGGGCAGGAGAATGAAAAACTGTTTTTT.

This clonotype came up many times. V is TRBV20-1 and J is TRBJ2-5; D is unresolved. There are 14 residues in the CDR3. V was pared by 0 bases and J by 3 bases, with 11 bases between. CDR1 and CDR2 from the germline V gene are DFQATT and SNEGSKA (reference sequence). CDR3 bases: TGCAGTGCTAGAGACCGCGATTGGAAAGAGACCCAGTACTTC. It is translated as CSARDRDWKETQYF.

This clonotype was counted at least ten times. The rearrangement links TRBV20-1 to TRBJ1-2; possible D gene TRBD1, 5 bases. This CDR3 has 14 amino acids. Trimming stripped 0 bases from V and 4 bases from J, with 12 bases between. From germline, CDR1 is DFQATT and CDR2 SNEGSKA (reference sequence). The CDR3 nucleotides read TGCAGTGCTAGAGACAGGGAGATCCTCTATGGCTACACCTTC. Residues: CSARDREILYGYTF.

This clonotype was recorded many times. The chain couples TRBV7-9 to TRBJ1-1, with a tentative D call TRBD1 (5 bases). V was pared by 5 bases and J by 1 base, with 11 bases between. Germline CDR1 SEHNR, CDR2 FQNEAQ (reference sequence). The CDR3 length is 14 residues. The DNA of the CDR3 is TGTGCCAGCAGCGCAAGACAGACGAACACTGAAGCTTTCTTT. Translated, it gives CASSARQTNTEAFF.

The table lists this clonotype with many counts. The rearrangement uses TRBV28 and TRBJ2-7; TRBD1 matches at 7 bases. Trimming at V came to 4 bases and at J to 3 bases, leaving 6 bases not matched to a gene. Germline V CDR1 and CDR2: MDHEN, SYDVKM. This CDR3 has 14 residues. The chain's CDR3 is CASSSVQGFYEQYF. CDR3 nucleotides: TGTGCCAGCAGTTCGGTACAGGGGTTCTACGAGCAGTACTTC.

This clonotype was found many times. This rearrangement joins TRBV20-1 to TRBJ2-3, with 9 bases fitting TRBD2. CDR1 and CDR2 (germline): DFQATT, SNEGSKA (reference sequence). V was pared by 1 base and J by 4 bases, with 3 bases of the junction left unmatched. The CDR3 length is 14 residues. CDR3 sequence: CSARGGGAADTQYF. The CDR3 DNA reads TGCAGTGCTAGAGGCGGGGGGGCTGCAGATACGCAGTATTTT.

This clonotype was seen at least ten times. The chain combines TRBV27 with TRBJ2-7; 9 bases match TRBD2. CDR1 MNHEY and CDR2 SMNVEV come from the germline V gene (reference sequence). This CDR3 has 16 residues. The ends lost 6 bases at V and 3 bases at J; junction bases unmatched: 12. Here the CDR3 reads CASSRGGGAPIYEQYF. DNA for the CDR3: TGTGCCAGCAGCCGCGGGGGGGGTGCACCAATCTACGAGCAGTACTTC.

This clonotype has a count of ten or more. The J gene is TRBJ2-3, the V gene TRBV10-3; possible D gene TRBD2, 6 bases. Germline V lookup: CDR1 ENHRY, CDR2 SYGVKD. CDR3 size: 14 residues. Trimming pared 4 bases from V and 0 bases from J, leaving 8 bases between. The CDR3 coding sequence is TGTGCCATCAGTGGCGGGATGAGCACAGATACGCAGTATTTT. It is translated as CAISGGMSTDTQYF.

About this clonotype: This clone may be a read error of a much larger clone one base away. The genes are TRBV7-9 and TRBJ2-3; D might be TRBD2 (5 bases). The CDR3 sequence is 15 residues long. Germline V gives CDR1 SEHNR, CDR2 FQNEAQ (reference sequence). The CDR3 nucleotides are TGTGCCAGCAACTTAGCGCAAACTAGCACAGATACGCAGTATTTT. Its translation: CASNLAQTSTDTQYF.

This clonotype was detected ten times or more. J is TRBJ2-7 and V is TRBV14; 8 nucleotides line up with TRBD1. V trimming: 4 bases; J trimming: 2 bases; junction bases outside the gene matches: 7. Germline V lookup: CDR1 SGHDN, CDR2 FVKESK. The CDR3 has 15 amino acids. This chain's CDR3 is CASSPGQGFAYEQYF. The CDR3 bases are TGTGCCAGCAGCCCAGGACAGGGCTTTGCCTACGAGCAGTACTTC.

This clonotype is medium-sized. The V call is TRBV24-1, the J call TRBJ2-5, with 9 bases fitting TRBD1. The trim removed 4 bases at V and 1 base at J, leaving 3 bases unmatched. The CDR3 has 15 amino acids. CDR1 is KGHDR, CDR2 SFDVKD, per germline. The CDR3 sequence is CATSDGTGSQETQYF. In nucleotides, the CDR3 is TGTGCCACCAGTGACGGGACAGGGAGCCAAGAGACCCAGTACTTC.

By share, this clonotype ranks as medium-sized. The V and J genes are TRBV24-1 and TRBJ2-3; D not resolved. The CDR3 has 16 residues. The V end was cut by 4 bases, the J end by 7 bases, with 20 bases between. Germline V gene lookup returns CDR1 KGHDR and CDR2 SFDVKD. The CDR3 is CATSDSRSGSQYTQYF. The CDR3 DNA sequence: TGTGCCACCAGTGACTCCCGGTCCGGCTCCCAATATACGCAGTATTTT.

The V and J genes are TRBV27 and TRBJ2-4; 13 bases agree with TRBD2. Germline V CDR1 and CDR2: MNHEY, SMNVEV (reference sequence). The CDR3 runs 18 residues. Trimming took 5 bases from V and 12 from J; bases not matched to a gene: 19. The CDR3 here is CASSPMPGLAGPPMNQYF. The CDR3 DNA is TGTGCCAGCAGTCCCATGCCGGGACTAGCGGGGCCCCCAATGAATCAGTACTTC.